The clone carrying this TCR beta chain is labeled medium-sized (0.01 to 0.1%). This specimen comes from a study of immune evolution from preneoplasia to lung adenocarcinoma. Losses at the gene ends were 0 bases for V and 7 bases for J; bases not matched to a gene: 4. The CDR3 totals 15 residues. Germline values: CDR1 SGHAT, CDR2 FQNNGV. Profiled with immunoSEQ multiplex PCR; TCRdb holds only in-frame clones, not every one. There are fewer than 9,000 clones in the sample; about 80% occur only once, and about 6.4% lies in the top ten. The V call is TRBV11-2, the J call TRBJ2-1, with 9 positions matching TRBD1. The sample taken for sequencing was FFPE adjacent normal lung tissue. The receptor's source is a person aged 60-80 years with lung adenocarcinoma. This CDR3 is CASSLDGTGFNEQFF. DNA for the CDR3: TGTGCCAGCAGCTTAGATGGGACAGGGTTTAATGAGCAGTTCTTC.